The 5 T cell receptor beta chains below were found in one sample sequenced in a study of T-cell memory formation after mild COVID-19. One entry per CDR3 protein, called by TCRdb with MiXCR from the 5' RACE reads. Here the sample spans approximately 60,000 distinct CDR3 sequences, about 10% being singletons. Input material: PBMCs or a T cell subset sorted from them (not recorded which). The receptor set was obtained from a man aged 18 to 30 who had mild COVID-19 (a few samples of this study predate the infection). Cell type and time point are not known.

This clonotype was counted ten times or more. The rearrangement joins TRBV7-9 to TRBJ1-4, with D possibly being TRBD1 (5 bases). V was shortened by 5 bases and J by 8 bases, with 15 bases between the two germline ends. The CDR3 has 14 amino acids. Looked up from germline, CDR1 is SEHNR and CDR2 is FQNEAQ (reference sequence). CDR3 nucleotide sequence: TGTGCCAGCAGCCGCCTAGGGGTTGGGGAAAAACTGTTTTTT. This sequence encodes CASSRLGVGEKLFF.

The V gene is TRBV5-5, the J gene TRBJ2-3, with TRBD2 matching 8 bases. Germline CDR1 and CDR2: SGHKS and YYEKEE (reference sequence). The CDR3 is 14 residues long. Trimming cost V 4 bases and J 3 bases; bases outside gene matches: 4. CDR3 in amino acids: CASSPGGGTDTQYF. The CDR3 nucleotides read TGTGCCAGCAGCCCTGGCGGGGGGACAGATACGCAGTATTTT. The full variable domain, in which reference TRBV5-5 and TRBJ2-3 provide the parts outside the CDR3, is DAGVTQSPTHLIKTRGQQVTLRCSPISGHKSVSWYQQVLGQGPQFIFQYYEKEERGRGNFPDRFSARQFPNYSSELNVNALLLGDSALYLCASSPGGGTDTQYFGPGTRLTVL.

This clonotype has more than one count but fewer than ten. The chain employs TRBV27 and TRBJ1-5, with D tentatively TRBD1 (5 bases). CDR1 MNHEY and CDR2 SMNVEV come from the germline V gene (reference sequence). This CDR3 spans 17 amino acids. The V end lost 7 bases, the J end lost 0 bases, and 19 bases lay between the germline ends. The CDR3 nucleotides read TGTGCCAGCACCCCGATCGACAGTCTATATAGCAATCAGCCCCAGCATTTT. It specifies CASTPIDSLYSNQPQHF.

This clonotype appeared a few times. The chain recombines TRBV29-1 with TRBJ2-7; D remains unclear. Germline lookup yields CDR1 SQVTM and CDR2 ANQGSEA. This CDR3 is 12 amino acids long. V was pared by 2 bases and J by 0 bases, with 5 bases between. CDR3 coding DNA: TGCAGCGTTGAAAGGGACTCCTACGAGCAGTACTTC. Its translation: CSVERDSYEQYF.

The chain uses TRBV4-2 and TRBJ2-2, with a possible D match to TRBD2 (5 bases). Germline assignment: CDR1 LGHNA and CDR2 YNFKEQ. V lost 4 bases and J 3 bases, leaving 9 bases between the germline ends. The CDR3 contains 14 residues. CDR3 amino acids: CASSRGSYTGELFF. The CDR3 DNA reads as TGTGCCAGCAGCCGAGGGTCCTACACCGGGGAGCTGTTTTTT.